This T cell receptor beta chain was identified during a study of blood T cell repertoires in COVID-19. Participant ages covered about 18 to 95 years across around 22 US areas. Which cohort a participant joined came from the clinical history participants gave. Recovery among Cohort 3 donors was established by two negative PCRs, clearance, or symptom resolution. The CDR3 totals 16 residues. From germline, CDR1 is PRHDT and CDR2 FYEKMQ (reference sequence). Deletions cut 5 bases from V and 6 bases from J, with 20 bases between. As handled by the study authors: From reference gene primer amplification, estimates of nucleated cell counts were derived. Here immunoSEQ multiplex PCR was the method, and the copy in TCRdb shows in-frame clones only, minus some. V and J calls and clone size come straight from that table; D and trimming were deduced from the DNA. Found here are roughly 250,000 clones, 85% to 95% of them singletons; the top ten hold over 1.5%.

The chain joins TRBV13 to TRBJ2-1; a possible D gene is TRBD1 (8 bases). This sequence was found in a woman in her late teens or twenties who had recovered from COVID-19. Material: PBMCs or T cells enriched from blood (not recorded which). The CDR3 loop is CASSDSGTGDRNEQFF. CDR3 DNA: TGTGCCAGCAGCGACAGCGGGACAGGAGATCGCAATGAGCAGTTCTTC.